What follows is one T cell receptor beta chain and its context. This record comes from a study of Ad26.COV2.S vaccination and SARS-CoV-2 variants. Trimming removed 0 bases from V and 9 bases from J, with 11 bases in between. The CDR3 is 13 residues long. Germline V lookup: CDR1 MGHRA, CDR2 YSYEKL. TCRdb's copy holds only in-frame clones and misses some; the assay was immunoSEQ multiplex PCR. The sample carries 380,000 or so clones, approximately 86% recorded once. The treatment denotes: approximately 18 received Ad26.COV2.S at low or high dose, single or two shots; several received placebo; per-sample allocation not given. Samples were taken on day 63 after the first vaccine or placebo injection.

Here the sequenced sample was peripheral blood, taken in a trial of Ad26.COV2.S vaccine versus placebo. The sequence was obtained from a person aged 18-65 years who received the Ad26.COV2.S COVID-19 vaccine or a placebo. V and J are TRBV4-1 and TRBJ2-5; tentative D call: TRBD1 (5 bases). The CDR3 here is CASSQESKQAQYF. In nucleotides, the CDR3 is TGCGCCAGCAGCCAAGAATCAAAACAGGCCCAGTACTTC.